Sequencing of this TCR beta chain was carried out in a study of cytomegalovirus exposure and HLA in healthy donors. Study outcomes and limitations: One later analysis, an examination of the 100 to 150 validation repertoires, found that first-cohort TCR clusters tended to co-occur in them. There were some public TCRs occurring in many donors, but most TCR sequences were rare.

Assay used: immunoSEQ multiplex PCR; TCRdb lists only in-frame clones, some missing. The sample lists about 120,000 clones; roughly 88% were seen once. Details on this clone: Antigen unknown.

This CDR3 spans 13 amino acids. Germline V gene lookup returns CDR1 MNHNS and CDR2 SASEGT. With V trimmed by 8 bases and J by 5 bases, 4 bases remained unmatched. The origin of this receptor is a man between 18 and 35 years old in good health and CMV-seronegative. This sequence joins TRBV6-1 and TRBJ2-1, with 9 bases matching TRBD2. Input material: PBMCs. CDR3 coding DNA: TGTGCCAGCGGCGGGAGGGGGAACAATGAGCAGTTCTTC. It yields the protein CASGGRGNNEQFF.